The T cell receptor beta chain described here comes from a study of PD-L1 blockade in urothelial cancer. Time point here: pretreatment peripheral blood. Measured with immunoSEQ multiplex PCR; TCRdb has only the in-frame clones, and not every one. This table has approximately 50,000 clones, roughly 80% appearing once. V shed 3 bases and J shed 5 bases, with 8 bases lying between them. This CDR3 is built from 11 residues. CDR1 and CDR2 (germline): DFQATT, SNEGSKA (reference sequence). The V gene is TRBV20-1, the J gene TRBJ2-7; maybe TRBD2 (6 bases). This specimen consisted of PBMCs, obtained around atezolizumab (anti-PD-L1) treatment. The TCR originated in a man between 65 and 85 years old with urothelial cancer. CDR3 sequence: CSASWGDEQYF. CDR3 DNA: TGCAGTGCTAGTTGGGGGGACGAGCAGTACTTC.